The rows below give T cell receptor beta chains drawn from one sample of a study of shared clonotypes between healthy human individuals. Clones were sequenced by immunoSEQ multiplex PCR, and TCRdb holds only the in-frame ones, with some missing. The sample consists of about 1,900,000 clones, about 94% of them appearing once. Sequenced material: naive CD8+ T cells sorted from blood. The receptor source for this set is a man in his late teens or twenties in good health. Each CDR3 is given without its conserved first and last residue. D genes are given only for firm matches.

D gene: .
V gene: TRBV5-1
J gene: TRBJ2-7
CDR3 protein: ASSPDHSYEQY

D gene: TRBD2
V gene: TRBV27
J gene: TRBJ2-7
CDR3 protein: ASTSGSEQY

D gene: .
V gene: TRBV19
J gene: TRBJ2-7
CDR3 protein: ASSTLGTDHEQY

D gene: TRBD2
V gene: TRBV5-1
J gene: TRBJ2-1
CDR3 protein: ASSPGLEASIGEQF

D gene: .
V gene: TRBV28
J gene: TRBJ2-7
CDR3 protein: ASSYQGDSYEQY

D gene: TRBD2
V gene: TRBV7-2
J gene: TRBJ2-7
CDR3 protein: ASSPRLAEATYEQY

D gene: .
V gene: TRBV7-9
J gene: TRBJ2-3
CDR3 protein: ASSLAQSLDTQY

D gene: .
V gene: TRBV7-9
J gene: TRBJ1-1
CDR3 protein: ASKDQGRGTEAF

D gene: .
V gene: TRBV19
J gene: TRBJ1-2
CDR3 protein: ASSSQGDTMGPGYT

D gene: .
V gene: TRBV6-5
J gene: TRBJ2-5
CDR3 protein: ASSYSGGQAGETQY

D gene: .
V gene: TRBV4-3
J gene: TRBJ2-7
CDR3 protein: ASSQGVGTSYEQY

D gene: .
V gene: TRBV7-9
J gene: TRBJ1-1
CDR3 protein: ASSPALTGGTEAF

D gene: .
V gene: TRBV7-9
J gene: TRBJ1-1
CDR3 protein: ASRDYLNTEAF

D gene: TRBD2
V gene: TRBV7-8
J gene: TRBJ2-3
CDR3 protein: ASSAGLAGAPDTQY

D gene: TRBD2
V gene: TRBV5-6
J gene: TRBJ2-3
CDR3 protein: ASSLGGTTPRTDTQY

D gene: .
V gene: TRBV5-1
J gene: TRBJ2-1
CDR3 protein: ASSPSWEESSSYNEQF

D gene: .
V gene: TRBV5-8
J gene: TRBJ2-7
CDR3 protein: ASSFSAAEQY

D gene: TRBD2
V gene: TRBV30
J gene: TRBJ2-7
CDR3 protein: AWGGGATYEQY

D gene: .
V gene: TRBV2
J gene: TRBJ1-2
CDR3 protein: ARIDGVGYGYT

D gene: .
V gene: TRBV2
J gene: TRBJ2-3
CDR3 protein: ASTLGGGMGDTQY

D gene: .
V gene: TRBV29-1
J gene: TRBJ2-1
CDR3 protein: SVEGSQSSYNEQF

D gene: TRBD1
V gene: TRBV19
J gene: TRBJ1-5
CDR3 protein: ATAGQFFNQPQH

D gene: .
V gene: TRBV7-9
J gene: TRBJ2-5
CDR3 protein: ASSPPAVRRGETQY

D gene: .
V gene: TRBV5-1
J gene: TRBJ2-7
CDR3 protein: ASSAGLAYEQY

D gene: TRBD1
V gene: TRBV13
J gene: TRBJ2-7
CDR3 protein: ASSGGTGGSEQY

D gene: TRBD1
V gene: TRBV19
J gene: TRBJ2-1
CDR3 protein: ASSIDLQDRVYNEQF

D gene: .
V gene: TRBV6-5
J gene: TRBJ2-3
CDR3 protein: ASNPRDTSTDTQY

D gene: .
V gene: TRBV5-1
J gene: TRBJ2-7
CDR3 protein: ASSLEGGSYEQY

D gene: TRBD1
V gene: TRBV4-1
J gene: TRBJ1-1
CDR3 protein: ASSQETGWMNTEAF

D gene: .
V gene: TRBV9
J gene: TRBJ1-3
CDR3 protein: ASSPEGGLSGNTIY

D gene: TRBD1
V gene: TRBV27
J gene: TRBJ2-7
CDR3 protein: ASSLSYRGLNYEQY

D gene: .
V gene: TRBV27
J gene: TRBJ2-7
CDR3 protein: AVTYEQY

D gene: .
V gene: TRBV9
J gene: TRBJ2-4
CDR3 protein: ASSAGLIDIQY

D gene: TRBD1
V gene: TRBV7-9
J gene: TRBJ2-7
CDR3 protein: ASSPRDRAYEQY

D gene: TRBD1
V gene: TRBV2
J gene: TRBJ2-7
CDR3 protein: ASGGTGAYEQY